The 30 T cell receptor beta chains reported below all come from one sample, sequenced in a study of T-cell reconstitution after alpha-beta-depleted transplantation in children. Construction of the TCRbeta library involved unique molecular identifiers. TCRdb redid the calling of the PCR reads with MiXCR, one entry per CDR3 protein. The table has about 610,000 distinct CDR3 sequences, over 25% seen once; the top ten hold around a third. The specimen comprised PBMCs, sampled before TCRalphabeta/CD19-depleted stem cell transplant. Receptor source: a boy under three years old with Wiskott-Aldrich syndrome, due to receive a stem cell transplant.

The sample holds a few counts of this clonotype. The chain joins TRBV20-1 to TRBJ2-7, with 8 bases lining up with TRBD2. V lost 3 bases and J lost 1; bases outside the gene matches: 17. CDR1 DFQATT and CDR2 SNEGSKA come from the germline V gene (reference sequence). The CDR3 length is 18 residues. The chain's CDR3 is CSASGLAGRAGHSYEQYF. The CDR3 DNA reads as TGCAGTGCTAGCGGTCTAGCGGGTCGAGCCGGACATTCCTACGAGCAGTACTTC.

The chain is built from TRBV28 and TRBJ2-1; 9 positions agree with TRBD2. Losses at the gene ends were 2 bases for V and 9 bases for J; bases not matched to a gene: 8. Germline V gives CDR1 MDHEN, CDR2 SYDVKM. The CDR3 runs 15 residues. As DNA, the CDR3 is TGTGCCAGCAGTTTAAGCAATAGCGGGAGCGGTGAGCAGTTCTTC. Translated: CASSLSNSGSGEQFF.

This clonotype has just one count. The V call is TRBV29-1, the J call TRBJ2-1; the D gene could be TRBD1 or TRBD2 (5 bases each). The CDR3 covers 14 residues. Trimming cost V 3 bases and J 14 bases, with 23 bases left between them. CDR1 and CDR2 from the germline V gene are SQVTM and ANQGSEA. CDR3 protein: CSVDHRDLTFVEFF. CDR3 bases: TGCAGCGTTGACCATCGGGACCTGACTTTTGTAGAGTTCTTC.

V is TRBV29-1 and J is TRBJ2-1; TRBD2 aligns across 7 bases. This CDR3 has 15 residues. Germline V gene data show CDR1 as SQVTM and CDR2 as ANQGSEA. Trimming cost V 4 bases and J 7 bases; bases outside gene matches: 13. CDR3 bases: TGCAGCGTTGCTTGGGCTTGGGGGAGGGCGAATGAGCAGTTCTTC. Amino acid sequence: CSVAWAWGRANEQFF.

This rearrangement joins TRBV29-1 to TRBJ2-1; D is uncertain. The length of the CDR3 is 14 residues. Trimming stripped 6 bases from V and 4 bases from J, with 16 bases between. Germline V CDR1 and CDR2: SQVTM, ANQGSEA. In DNA, the CDR3 is TGCAGCGTGAGACCCCTACTAAGTTACAATGAGCAGTTCTTC. Translating gives CSVRPLLSYNEQFF.

The table lists this clonotype with many counts. This chain links TRBV27 with TRBJ2-3, with D perhaps TRBD2 (5 bases). Trimming removed 8 bases at V and 1 base at J, with 10 bases between. The CDR3 has 13 amino acids. Germline V gives CDR1 MNHEY, CDR2 SMNVEV (reference sequence). CDR3 amino acids: CASGGYGTDTQYF. The CDR3 coding sequence is TGTGCCAGCGGCGGGTATGGCACAGATACGCAGTATTTT.

The V gene is TRBV7-3, the J gene TRBJ2-3, with 9 bases fitting TRBD2. The germline V gene has CDR1 SGHTA and CDR2 FQGTGA. This CDR3 contains 18 residues. V gave up 4 bases and J gave up 1 base; unmatched junction bases: 12. The CDR3 DNA is TGTGCCAGCAGCTCCCGAGGTGGGACTAGCATCGGCACAGATACGCAGTATTTT. It specifies CASSSRGGTSIGTDTQYF.

This rearrangement joins TRBV10-3 to TRBJ2-7, with 9 bases lining up with TRBD1. The CDR3 extends over 13 amino acids. Germline loops: CDR1 ENHRY, CDR2 SYGVKD. V trimming: 11 bases; J trimming: 6 bases; junction bases outside the gene matches: 11. The CDR3 DNA reads as TGTGCCGCCGCCGGGACAGGGCAGGTCGAGCAGTACTTC. Translating gives CAAAGTGQVEQYF.

This clonotype was detected a few times. The chain employs TRBV29-1 and TRBJ2-5, with D perhaps matching TRBD1 or TRBD2 (6 bases each). CDR1 is SQVTM, CDR2 ANQGSEA, per germline. This CDR3 is 14 amino acids long. CDR3 loop: CSSCRGPSQETQYF. DNA of the CDR3: TGCAGTTCCTGCCGGGGGCCCAGCCAAGAGACCCAGTACTTC.

Comment on this clonotype: One junction end does not reproduce the germline sequence, and a read error may be involved. The CDR3 sequence: CASCQDRAGVNGNQPQHF. The DNA for the CDR3 is TGTGCCAGCTGCCAGGACAGGGCGGGTGTTAATGGCAATCAGCCCCAGCATTTT. The gene calls are TRBV3-1 and TRBJ1-5; 8 bases are shared with TRBD1. CDR1 is LGHDT and CDR2 is YNNKEL in the germline V gene (reference sequence). The CDR3 sequence is 18 residues long.

A few counts support this clonotype. The J gene is TRBJ2-1, the V gene TRBV20-1; TRBD2 agrees at 11 bases. V shed 6 bases, J shed 3 bases, and the junction held 7 bases outside the gene matches. CDR1 is DFQATT, CDR2 SNEGSKA, per germline (reference sequence). This CDR3 region has 15 residues. CDR3 sequence reads: CSAYSGRAFYNEQFF. In DNA form, the CDR3 reads TGCAGTGCCTATAGCGGGAGGGCCTTCTACAATGAGCAGTTCTTC.

This chain joins TRBV14 and TRBJ1-5; D unclear. The germline V gene has CDR1 SGHDN and CDR2 FVKESK. The V end was cut by 3 bases, the J end by 4 bases, with 7 bases between. The CDR3 consists of 13 residues. The CDR3 nucleotides are TGTGCCAGCAGCCACAGCTTAAATCAGCCCCAGCATTTT. The encoded protein is CASSHSLNQPQHF.

This clonotype was seen more than once but under ten times. The rearrangement links TRBV4-1 to TRBJ1-5; D is perhaps TRBD1 (6 bases). Germline loops: CDR1 MGHRA, CDR2 YSYEKL. V lost 1 base, J lost 4 bases, and 11 bases lay in between. The CDR3 consists of 15 residues. This CDR3 reads CASSQGGTPNQPQHF. CDR3 nucleotide sequence: TGCGCCAGCAGCCAAGGCGGGACACCAAATCAGCCCCAGCATTTT.

CDR3 protein: CASSNRHSGANVLTF. For the CDR3, the DNA is TGTGCCAGCAGTAACAGGCACTCTGGGGCCAACGTCCTGACTTTC. This chain links TRBV2 with TRBJ2-6; tentative D call: TRBD1 (5 bases). The CDR3 consists of 15 residues. Trimming stripped 5 bases from V and 0 bases from J, with 8 bases between. Germline V CDR1 and CDR2: SNHLY, FYNNEI.

This clonotype was picked up a small number of times. This chain connects TRBV18 to TRBJ2-1, with D uncertain. Between the trimmed V and J ends, which lost 4 bases and 3 bases, there was a span of 22 bases. The germline V gene encodes CDR1 KGHSH and CDR2 LQKENI. CDR3 length: 18 residues. CDR3 bases: TGTGCCAGCTCACGCCTCTATCGGCAGACCGCGCTCTACAATGAGCAGTTCTTC. It codes for CASSRLYRQTALYNEQFF.

This clonotype was detected only a few times. The V gene is TRBV2, the J gene TRBJ2-1; 9 bases are a match to TRBD2. CDR1 is SNHLY and CDR2 is FYNNEI in the germline V gene. The CDR3 covers 15 residues. V dropped 5 bases and J dropped 4; count of bases not matched to a gene: 6. The CDR3 sequence is CASSPGLAFYNEQFF. The CDR3 coding sequence is TGTGCCAGCAGTCCGGGACTAGCATTTTACAATGAGCAGTTCTTC.

A few counts support this clonotype. The chain couples TRBV20-1 to TRBJ2-4; 11 positions agree with TRBD2. Germline assignment: CDR1 DFQATT and CDR2 SNEGSKA (reference sequence). V shed 6 bases, J shed 6 bases, and the junction held 7 bases outside the gene matches. CDR3 length: 14 amino acids. The CDR3 DNA reads as TGCAGTGCCCCGACTAGCGGGAAGTCAAACATTCAGTACTTC. Protein product: CSAPTSGKSNIQYF.

The chain links TRBV10-3 to TRBJ2-1, with 10 bases aligning to TRBD1. Trimming removed 4 bases from V and 8 bases from J; junction bases left unmatched: 8. Germline assignment: CDR1 ENHRY and CDR2 SYGVKD. The CDR3 covers 15 residues. The CDR3 protein is CAISGRTGGIDEQFF. DNA of the CDR3: TGTGCCATCAGTGGGAGGACAGGGGGGATCGATGAGCAGTTCTTC.

The chain uses TRBV6-1 and TRBJ1-2; a possible D gene is TRBD1 (6 bases). CDR1 is MNHNS, CDR2 SASEGT, per germline. The germline V and J ends were trimmed by 5 bases and 2 bases, with 15 bases remaining between them. There are 15 residues in the CDR3. CDR3 region: CASSPRWQGNYGYTF. CDR3 coding DNA: TGTGCCAGCAGTCCGCGGTGGCAGGGGAACTATGGCTACACCTTC.

V gene TRBV3-1 combines with J gene TRBJ2-7; D gene uncertain. The CDR3 runs to 14 residues. Germline values: CDR1 LGHDT, CDR2 YNNKEL (reference sequence). Deletions cut 1 base from V and 3 bases from J, with 10 bases between. The CDR3 DNA is TGTGCCAGCAGCCAAGCGCACACAAACTACGAGCAGTACTTC. Its protein product is CASSQAHTNYEQYF.

The V and J genes are TRBV18 and TRBJ1-4; no clear D gene. Trimming shortened V by 4 bases and J by 7 bases, and 13 bases separated the two germline ends. Germline V lookup: CDR1 KGHSH, CDR2 LQKENI. The CDR3 length is 14 residues. DNA of the CDR3: TGTGCCAGCTCACGTATACGTCAAGCTGAAAAACTGTTTTTT. This sequence encodes CASSRIRQAEKLFF.

The rearrangement joins TRBV5-1 to TRBJ2-1, with 9 bases that match TRBD1. The CDR3 totals 15 residues. The germline gives CDR1 SGHRS, CDR2 YFSETQ. With 4 bases clipped from V and 3 bases from J, the junction kept 5 bases outside the gene matches. The CDR3 DNA follows: TGCGCCAGCAGCCCGGGGGACAGGGACTACAATGAGCAGTTCTTC. The encoded protein is CASSPGDRDYNEQFF.

The chain employs TRBV5-6 and TRBJ1-5; D call uncertain. Germline V gives CDR1 SGHDT, CDR2 YYEEEE. CDR3 length equals 14 residues. Trimming removed 0 bases at V and 4 bases at J, with 8 bases between. In nucleotides, the CDR3 is TGTGCCAGCAGCTTGGCCGGCGAAAATCAGCCCCAGCATTTT. It specifies CASSLAGENQPQHF.

This chain uses TRBV4-1 with TRBJ2-3; 8 bases are shared with TRBD2. Unmatched junction bases numbered 8, after V lost 3 bases and J lost 3 bases. CDR1 is MGHRA and CDR2 is YSYEKL in the germline V gene. This CDR3 region has 16 residues. The CDR3 DNA reads as TGCGCCAGCAGCCAGCCTGCGGCGGGAGGAACAGATACGCAGTATTTT. This gives the protein CASSQPAAGGTDTQYF.

This clonotype occurred many times. The J gene is TRBJ1-4, the V gene TRBV6-6; possible D gene TRBD1, 5 bases. The germline V gene has CDR1 MNHNY and CDR2 SVGAGI (reference sequence). The CDR3 is made up of 13 amino acids. V shed 4 bases and J shed 17 bases, with 20 bases lying between them. The CDR3, as DNA: TGTGCCAGCAGTTTAGGGGTATCTCAGAGTTCATTTTTT. Protein product: CASSLGVSQSSFF.

The V gene is TRBV5-6, the J gene TRBJ2-1, with 7 bases lining up with TRBD2. The CDR3 has 13 amino acids. The germline gives CDR1 SGHDT, CDR2 YYEEEE. V shed 1 base and J 9 bases; nucleotides not matched to a gene: 4. In DNA form, the CDR3 reads TGTGCCAGCAGCTTGATTGGGAGGGTTGAGCAGTTCTTC. Translating gives CASSLIGRVEQFF.

The V and J genes are TRBV3-1 and TRBJ2-4; 7 bases map to TRBD1. Per the germline V gene, CDR1 is LGHDT and CDR2 is YNNKEL (reference sequence). CDR3 length equals 16 residues. Unmatched junction bases numbered 7, after V lost 4 bases and J lost 1 base. The CDR3 protein is CASSPTTGAAKNIQYF. As DNA, the CDR3 is TGTGCCAGCAGCCCCACAACAGGGGCGGCCAAAAACATTCAGTACTTC.

This clonotype was detected only a few times. V usage is TRBV10-3 and J usage is TRBJ2-4, with D perhaps TRBD1 (5 bases). The CDR3 is made up of 14 amino acids. Germline V gene data show CDR1 as ENHRY and CDR2 as SYGVKD. Trimming shortened V by 2 bases and J by 6 bases, and 11 bases separated the two germline ends. The CDR3 DNA follows: TGTGCCATCAGTGAGGACAGAATAACAAACATTCAGTACTTC. It encodes CAISEDRITNIQYF.

The CDR3 DNA reads TGTGCCAGCAGTAGACGACAGGGGGCTAGCACAGATACGCAGTATTTT. Its protein product is CASSRRQGASTDTQYF. This chain connects TRBV6-1 to TRBJ2-3, with 10 bases that match TRBD1. The ends lost 5 bases at V and 0 bases at J; junction bases unmatched: 5. The CDR3 is 16 residues long. Germline CDR1 reads MNHNS; CDR2 reads SASEGT.

This chain joins TRBV5-1 and TRBJ2-7; 7 nucleotides align to TRBD1. Unmatched junction bases numbered 6, after V lost 2 bases and J lost 4 bases. Germline lookup yields CDR1 SGHRS and CDR2 YFSETQ. CDR3 length: 14 amino acids. CDR3 nucleotide sequence: TGCGCCAGCAGCTTAACAGGGGACCTGTACGAGCAGTACTTC. It encodes CASSLTGDLYEQYF.